A selection of T cell receptor beta chains follows, all from one sample in a study of naive CD8 T cells in extremely preterm neonates. Sequencing was performed with immunoSEQ multiplex PCR; in TCRdb, only in-frame clones are kept and a portion is missing. The sample includes about 23,000 clones, around 88% of them seen just once. The sequencing input was naive CD8+ T cells from cord blood. These receptors originate from a boy who was born preterm. CDR3s leave out the opening cysteine and the closing phenylalanine or tryptophan. The order of the fields is J gene, D gene, V gene, CDR3 protein. D genes are given only for firm matches.

>TRBJ1-1|-|TRBV29-1
SVIQLMNTEAF
>TRBJ2-2|-|TRBV4-1
ASSQASSANTGELF
>TRBJ2-3|TRBD2|TRBV7-3
ASSLTSGGADTQY
>TRBJ2-7|TRBD2|TRBV4-1
ASSQLAGSYEQY
>TRBJ2-3|-|TRBV21-1
ASRLAGGTDTQY
>TRBJ2-3|-|TRBV6-6
ASSWGGTDTQY
>TRBJ2-3|TRBD1|TRBV9
ASSVDAGQGVTDTQY
>TRBJ1-4|-|TRBV27
ASSEQTNEKLF
>TRBJ1-1|-|TRBV29-1
SVEGGMNTEAF
>TRBJ2-3|-|TRBV29-1
SVDHLGGTDTQY
>TRBJ2-1|TRBD1|TRBV5-1
ASSLTGGNEQF
>TRBJ1-3|TRBD1|TRBV27
ASSLYRGAGNTIY
>TRBJ2-7|TRBD1|TRBV9
ASSETGLAYEQY
>TRBJ2-7|TRBD1|TRBV6-5
ASSYGTGVSYEQY
>TRBJ2-3|TRBD2|TRBV7-3
ASSLAGGGDTQY
>TRBJ1-1|-|TRBV6-5
ASSYSGGNTEAF
>TRBJ2-3|TRBD1|TRBV27
ASRTGADTQY
>TRBJ2-7|-|TRBV4-3
ASSQATLQGDEQY
>TRBJ1-3|-|TRBV9
ASSVDQGSGNTIY
>TRBJ2-4|TRBD1|TRBV12-5
ASGPPGGGNIQY